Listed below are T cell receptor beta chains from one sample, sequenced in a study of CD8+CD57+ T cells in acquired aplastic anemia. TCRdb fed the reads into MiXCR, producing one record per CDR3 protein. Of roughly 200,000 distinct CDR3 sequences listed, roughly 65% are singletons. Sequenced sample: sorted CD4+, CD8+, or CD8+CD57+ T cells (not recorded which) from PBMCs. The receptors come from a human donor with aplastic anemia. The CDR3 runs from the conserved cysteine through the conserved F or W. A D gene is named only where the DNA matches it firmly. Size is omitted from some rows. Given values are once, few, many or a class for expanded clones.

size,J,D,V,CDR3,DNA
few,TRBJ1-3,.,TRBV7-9,CASSFRVRGISNTIYF,TGTGCCAGCAGCTTTAGGGTTCGGGGGATATCGAACACCATATATTTT
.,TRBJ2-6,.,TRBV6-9,CASTGGVSGANVLTF,TGTGCCAGCACAGGGGGGGTTTCTGGGGCCAACGTCCTGACTTTC
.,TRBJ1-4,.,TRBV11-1,CASSQVSNEKLFF,TGTGCCAGCAGCCAAGTATCTAATGAAAAACTGTTTTTT
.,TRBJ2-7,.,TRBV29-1,CSVVFWDSYEQYF,TGCAGCGTTGTATTCTGGGACTCCTACGAGCAGTACTTC
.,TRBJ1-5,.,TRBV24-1,CATGEGRQPQHF,TGTGCCACAGGAGAAGGGCGGCAGCCCCAGCATTTT
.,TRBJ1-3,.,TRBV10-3,CAISVSGTSGNTIYF,TGTGCCATCAGTGTCTCGGGCACCTCTGGAAACACCATATATTTT
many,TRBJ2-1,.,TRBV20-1,CSASSVTRPFF,TGCAGTGCTAGTTCGGTCACCCGTCCGTTCTTC
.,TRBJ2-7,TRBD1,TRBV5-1,CASSEGQGNEQYF,TGCGCCAGCAGCGAAGGACAGGGTAACGAGCAGTACTTC
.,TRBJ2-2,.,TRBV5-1,CASSLEAGFTGELFF,TGCGCCAGCAGCTTGGAAGCCGGATTCACCGGGGAGCTGTTTTTT
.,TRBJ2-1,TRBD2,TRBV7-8,CASIPRVASGRYNEQFF,TGTGCCAGCATCCCTAGGGTGGCTAGCGGGAGGTACAATGAGCAGTTCTTC
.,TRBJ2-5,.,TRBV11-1,CASSMMGGGETLYF,TGTGCCAGCAGCATGATGGGAGGCGGGGAGACCCTGTACTTC
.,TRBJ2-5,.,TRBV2,CASSTPSGAARETQYF,TGTGCCAGCAGTACTCCTTCAGGGGCCGCCCGGGAGACCCAGTACTTC
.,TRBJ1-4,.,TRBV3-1,CASSLHSGRGEKLFF,TGTGCCAGCAGCCTCCACAGCGGGAGGGGTGAAAAACTGTTTTTT
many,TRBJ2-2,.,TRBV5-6,CASSFEHFGTGELFF,TGTGCCAGCAGCTTCGAGCACTTCGGCACCGGGGAGCTGTTTTTT
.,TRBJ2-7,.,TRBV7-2,CASSLDRQAWPGEQYF,TGTGCCAGCAGCTTAGATCGCCAGGCCTGGCCCGGGGAGCAGTACTTC
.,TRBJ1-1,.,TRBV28,CASSFGSTGNTEAFF,TGTGCCAGCAGTTTCGGGTCCACAGGGAACACTGAAGCTTTCTTT
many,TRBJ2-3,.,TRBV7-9,CASSLVGFGTDTQYF,TGTGCCAGCAGCTTGGTGGGGTTCGGCACAGATACGCAGTATTTT
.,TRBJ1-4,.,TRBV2,CASSRDPATNEKLFF,TGTGCCAGCAGTCGGGATCCGGCAACTAATGAAAAACTGTTTTTT
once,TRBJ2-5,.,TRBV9,CASSVEVFGETQYF,TGTGCCAGCAGCGTAGAAGTATTCGGGGAGACCCAGTACTTC
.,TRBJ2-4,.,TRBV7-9,CASSLDFGSQNIQYF,TGTGCCAGCAGCCTAGACTTCGGGTCCCAAAACATTCAGTACTTC
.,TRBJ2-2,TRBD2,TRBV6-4,CASSRLAGTTGELFF,TGTGCCAGCAGCCGACTAGCGGGAACGACCGGGGAGCTGTTTTTT
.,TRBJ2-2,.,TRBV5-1,CASSWGRGVDTGELFF,TGCGCCAGCAGCTGGGGTCGGGGCGTGGACACCGGGGAGCTGTTTTTT
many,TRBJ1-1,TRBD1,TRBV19,CASSPGQGARDTEAFF,TGTGCCAGTAGTCCGGGACAGGGGGCAAGGGACACTGAAGCTTTCTTT
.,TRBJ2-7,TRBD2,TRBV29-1,CSVEGLIAGEQYF,TGCAGCGTTGAAGGTCTTATAGCGGGCGAGCAGTACTTC
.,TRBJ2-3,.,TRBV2,CASTSPGVTDTQYF,TGTGCCAGTACCTCTCCGGGAGTCACAGATACGCAGTATTTT
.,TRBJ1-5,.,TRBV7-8,CASSARTVNQPQHF,TGTGCCAGCAGCGCAAGGACAGTTAATCAGCCCCAGCATTTT
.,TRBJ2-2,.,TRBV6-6,CASSLFTGNSGELFF,TGTGCCAGCAGTTTATTTACAGGGAACTCCGGGGAGCTGTTTTTT
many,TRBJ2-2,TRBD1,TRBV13,CASSLGTGTGFAGELFF,TGTGCCAGCAGCTTAGGAACGGGGACAGGGTTTGCCGGGGAGCTGTTTTTT
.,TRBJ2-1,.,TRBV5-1,CASSLTGRLDNEQFF,TGCGCCAGCAGCTTGACGGGTCGACTAGACAATGAGCAGTTCTTC
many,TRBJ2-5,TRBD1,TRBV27,CASSSGTGVRETQYF,TGTGCCAGCAGTTCGGGGACAGGGGTTCGGGAGACCCAGTACTTC
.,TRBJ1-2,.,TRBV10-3,CAISGFRTVSYGYTF,TGTGCCATCAGTGGGTTCAGGACAGTAAGCTATGGCTACACCTTC
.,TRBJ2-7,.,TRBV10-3,CAISDWGTYEQYF,TGTGCCATCAGTGATTGGGGGACCTACGAGCAGTACTTC
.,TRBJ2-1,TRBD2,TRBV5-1,CASTRLAPYNEQFF,TGCGCCAGTACAAGACTAGCCCCCTACAATGAGCAGTTCTTC
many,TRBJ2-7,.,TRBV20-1,CSAIPEGTYEQYF,TGCAGTGCTATTCCGGAGGGAACCTACGAGCAGTACTTC
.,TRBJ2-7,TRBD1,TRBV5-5,CASSSLDRSYEQYF,TGTGCCAGCAGCTCGCTGGACAGGTCCTACGAGCAGTACTTC
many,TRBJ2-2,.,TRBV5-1,CASSPWDGETGELFF,TGCGCCAGCAGCCCCTGGGACGGGGAAACCGGGGAGCTGTTTTTT
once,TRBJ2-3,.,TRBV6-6,CAISDSSGSTDTQYF,TGTGCCATCAGTGACTCAAGCGGGAGCACAGATACGCAGTATTTT
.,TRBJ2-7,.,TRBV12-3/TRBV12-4,CASSLAYASYEQYF,TGTGCCAGCAGCCTAGCGTATGCATCCTACGAGCAGTACTTC